A single sample gave rise to the 5 T cell receptor beta chains below, sequenced in a study of T-cell memory formation after mild COVID-19. TCRdb re-called the 5' RACE reads through MiXCR, storing one row per CDR3 protein. The profile covers some 600,000 distinct CDR3 sequences, with 15% to 20% appearing a single time and about 7.5% taken by the ten largest. Source material: PBMCs or a T cell subset sorted from them (not recorded which). These receptors were taken from an adult woman who had mild COVID-19 (a few samples of this study predate the infection). Cell type and time point are not known.

This clonotype was seen more than once but under ten times. This sequence joins TRBV10-3 and TRBJ1-5; tentative D call: TRBD1 (5 bases). Germline CDR1 reads ENHRY; CDR2 reads SYGVKD. The germline V and J ends were trimmed by 7 bases and 8 bases, with 15 bases remaining between them. The CDR3 has 13 residues. CDR3 loop: CAITGHRSKPQHF. The CDR3 bases are TGTGCCATCACGGGTCACAGGTCCAAGCCCCAGCATTTT.

This clonotype was recorded many times. The chain employs TRBV5-1 and TRBJ1-2, with D possibly TRBD1 on 6 matching bases. With 1 base removed from V and 8 bases from J, the gap between germline ends came to 18 bases. Germline V gene data show CDR1 as SGHRS and CDR2 as YFSETQ. The CDR3 length is 15 residues. In DNA form, the CDR3 reads TGCGCCAGCAGCTTGACAGGGAAATCTCGGGGGGGCTACACCTTC. The encoded protein is CASSLTGKSRGGYTF.

The chain has TRBV5-1 and TRBJ2-7, with TRBD1 matching over 8 bases. Germline trimming cut 4 bases from V and 6 bases from J; bases unmatched to any gene: 9. Germline assignment: CDR1 SGHRS and CDR2 YFSETQ. CDR3 length equals 14 residues. In DNA form, the CDR3 reads TGCGCCAGCAGCGAAGACCCGACAGGGGTCGAGCAGTACTTC. It yields the protein CASSEDPTGVEQYF.

In this sample, this clonotype turned up a few times. The chain recombines TRBV23-1 with TRBJ2-1, with D perhaps matching TRBD2 (7 bases). TRBV23-1 has ORF status, its function being uncertain. The ends were cut back, 4 bases at V and 7 bases at J, with 26 bases in the middle. CDR3 size: 18 residues. The CDR3 reads CASSRDRLPGGASNEQFF. For the CDR3, the DNA is TGCGCCAGCAGTCGAGACCGGTTGCCGGGGGGCGCCTCTAATGAGCAGTTCTTC.

The chain joins TRBV11-3 to TRBJ2-3; TRBD2 agrees at 15 bases. V lost 4 bases, J lost 4 bases, and 6 bases stayed unmatched. The CDR3 is 17 amino acids. CDR1 and CDR2 (germline): SGHNT, YENEEA. In DNA, the CDR3 is TGTGCCAGCAGCTCCGGACTAGCGGGAGGGCACTCAGATACGCAGTATTTT. Protein sequence: CASSSGLAGGHSDTQYF.